This TCR beta chain appears in the sequencing data of a study of cytomegalovirus exposure and HLA in healthy donors. The PCR had 60 Vbeta and 13 Jbeta primers. Clones were read by immunoSEQ multiplex PCR, and TCRdb kept only the in-frame ones, dropping some. The sample shows 150,000 to 200,000 clones, roughly 80% of them seen only once. V shed 0 bases and J 10 bases; nucleotides not matched to a gene: 9. There are 16 residues in the CDR3. Germline CDR1 is SGHRS and CDR2 is YFSETQ. The sequence was obtained from a woman between 50 and 59 years old in good health and CMV-seronegative. The genes are TRBV5-1 and TRBJ1-6, with 8 bases matching TRBD1. The sample was PBMCs. CDR3: CASSLEGRGQLSPLHF. DNA for the CDR3: TGCGCCAGCAGCTTGGAAGGCAGGGGGCAGTTGTCACCCCTCCACTTT.